What follows describes a single T cell receptor (beta chain). The data were obtained in a study of CD8 T cells in ankylosing spondylitis. TCRdb reprocessed the 5' RACE reads via MiXCR and lists one record per CDR3 protein. The table includes under 300,000 distinct CDR3 sequences, about 10% detected once. The germline V gene encodes CDR1 LGHDT and CDR2 YNNKEL (reference sequence). V was shortened by 1 base and J by 10 bases, with 5 bases between the two germline ends. The CDR3 is 12 amino acids. This receptor was obtained from a male donor with ankylosing spondylitis or in good health (not recorded which). The genes are TRBV3-1 and TRBJ1-6; D unclear. Sequenced: blood, either unsorted or a sorted T cell fraction (not recorded which). For the CDR3, the DNA is TGTGCCAGCAGCCAAGGTGAATCACCCCTCCACTTT. Translating gives CASSQGESPLHF. Variable domain in full (rest from reference TRBV3-1 and TRBJ1-6): DTAVSQTPKYLVTQMGNDKSIKCEQNLGHDTMYWYKQDSKKFLKIMFSYNNKELIINETVPNRFSPKSPDKAHLNLHINSLELGDSAVYFCASSQGESPLHFGNGTRLTVT.